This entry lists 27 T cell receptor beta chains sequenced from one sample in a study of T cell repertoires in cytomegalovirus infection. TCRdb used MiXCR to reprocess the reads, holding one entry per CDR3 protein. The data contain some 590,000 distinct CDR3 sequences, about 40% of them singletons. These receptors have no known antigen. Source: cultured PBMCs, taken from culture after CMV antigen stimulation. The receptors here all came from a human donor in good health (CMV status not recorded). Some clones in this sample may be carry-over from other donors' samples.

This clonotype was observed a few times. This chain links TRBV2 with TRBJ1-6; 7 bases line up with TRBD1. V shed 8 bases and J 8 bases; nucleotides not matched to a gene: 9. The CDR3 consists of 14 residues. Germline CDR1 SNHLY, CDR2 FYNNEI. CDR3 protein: CASSYRQGDSPLHF. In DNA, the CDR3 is TGTGCCAGCTCGTACCGGCAGGGGGATTCACCCCTCCACTTT.

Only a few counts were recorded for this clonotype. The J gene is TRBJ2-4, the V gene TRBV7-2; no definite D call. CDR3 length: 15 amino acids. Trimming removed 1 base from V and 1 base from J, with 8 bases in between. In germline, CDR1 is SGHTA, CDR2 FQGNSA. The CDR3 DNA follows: TGTGCCAGCAGCTTAGTCGGCCCGGCCAAAAACATTCAGTACTTC. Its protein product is CASSLVGPAKNIQYF.

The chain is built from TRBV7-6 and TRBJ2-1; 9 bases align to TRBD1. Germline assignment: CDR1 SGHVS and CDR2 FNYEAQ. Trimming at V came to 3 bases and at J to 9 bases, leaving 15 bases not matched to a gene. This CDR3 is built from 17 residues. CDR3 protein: CASSFGPGTGYEVEQFF. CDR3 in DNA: TGTGCCAGCAGCTTTGGGCCCGGGACAGGGTACGAGGTTGAGCAGTTCTTC.

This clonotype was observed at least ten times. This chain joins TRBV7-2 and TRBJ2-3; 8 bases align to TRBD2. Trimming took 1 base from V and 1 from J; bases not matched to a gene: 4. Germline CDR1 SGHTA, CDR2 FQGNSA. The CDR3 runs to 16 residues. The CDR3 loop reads CASSLGRAGGTDTQYF. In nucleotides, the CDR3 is TGTGCCAGCAGCTTAGGGCGAGCGGGGGGCACAGATACGCAGTATTTT.

The CDR3 reads CASSLKSPTEAFF. CDR3 sequence (DNA): TGTGCCAGCAGTTTAAAATCCCCCACTGAAGCTTTCTTT. The rearrangement links TRBV12-3 or TRBV12-4 to TRBJ1-1, with D hard to call. This CDR3 spans 13 amino acids. V lost 2 bases and J 4 bases, leaving 8 bases between the germline ends.

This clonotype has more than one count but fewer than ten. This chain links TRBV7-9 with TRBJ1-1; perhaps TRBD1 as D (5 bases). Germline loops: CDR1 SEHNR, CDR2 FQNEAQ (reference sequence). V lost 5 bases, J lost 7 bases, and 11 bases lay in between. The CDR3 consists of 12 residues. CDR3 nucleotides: TGTGCCAGCAGCCGGGGGTACGATGAAGCTTTCTTT. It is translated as CASSRGYDEAFF.

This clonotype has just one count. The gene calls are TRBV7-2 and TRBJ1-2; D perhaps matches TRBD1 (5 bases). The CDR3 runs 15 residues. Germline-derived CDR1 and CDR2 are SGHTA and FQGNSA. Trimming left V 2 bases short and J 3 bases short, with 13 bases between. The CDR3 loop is CASSLMGRGYYGYTF. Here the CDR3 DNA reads TGTGCCAGCAGCTTAATGGGGCGCGGGTACTATGGCTACACCTTC.

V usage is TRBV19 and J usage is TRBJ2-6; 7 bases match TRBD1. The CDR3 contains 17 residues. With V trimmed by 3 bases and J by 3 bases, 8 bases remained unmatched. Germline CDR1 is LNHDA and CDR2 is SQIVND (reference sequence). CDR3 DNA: TGTGCCAGTAGTATCAAGACAGGGAGCTTTGGGGCCAACGTCCTGACTTTC. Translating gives CASSIKTGSFGANVLTF. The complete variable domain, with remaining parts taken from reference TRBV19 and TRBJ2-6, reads DGGITQSPKYLFRKEGQNVTLSCEQNLNHDAMYWYRQDPGQGLRLIYYSQIVNDFQKGDIAEGYSVSREKKESFPLTVTSAQKNPTAFYLCASSIKTGSFGANVLTFGAGSRLTVL.

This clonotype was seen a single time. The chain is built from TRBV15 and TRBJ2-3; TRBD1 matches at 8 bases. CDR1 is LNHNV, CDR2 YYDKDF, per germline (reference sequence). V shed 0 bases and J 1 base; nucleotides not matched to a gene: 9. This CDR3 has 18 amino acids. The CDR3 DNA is TGTGCCACCAGCAGAGAGGGTTCCAGGGGGCTTCGCACAGATACGCAGTATTTT. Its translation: CATSREGSRGLRTDTQYF.

The CDR3 here is CASSSDPEQFF. In nucleotides, the CDR3 is TGTGCCAGCAGCTCGGACCCCGAGCAGTTCTTC. The J gene is TRBJ2-1, the V gene TRBV11-2; the D is unclear. This CDR3 contains 11 residues. The V and J ends lost 4 bases and 10 bases respectively, with 8 bases between them. CDR1 is SGHAT and CDR2 is FQNNGV in the germline V gene.

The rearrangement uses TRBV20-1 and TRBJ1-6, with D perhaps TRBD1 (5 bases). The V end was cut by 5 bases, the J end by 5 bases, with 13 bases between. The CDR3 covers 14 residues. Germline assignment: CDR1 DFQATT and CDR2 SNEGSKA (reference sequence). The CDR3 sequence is CSAGGWDNNSPLHF. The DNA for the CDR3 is TGCAGTGCTGGGGGGTGGGATAATAATTCACCCCTCCACTTT.

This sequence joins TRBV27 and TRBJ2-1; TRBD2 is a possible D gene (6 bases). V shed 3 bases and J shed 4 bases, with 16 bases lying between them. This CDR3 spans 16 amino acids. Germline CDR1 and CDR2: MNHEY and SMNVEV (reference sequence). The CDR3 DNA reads TGTGCCAGCAGTTTCGAAAGCAACGGACTATACAATGAGCAGTTCTTC. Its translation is CASSFESNGLYNEQFF.

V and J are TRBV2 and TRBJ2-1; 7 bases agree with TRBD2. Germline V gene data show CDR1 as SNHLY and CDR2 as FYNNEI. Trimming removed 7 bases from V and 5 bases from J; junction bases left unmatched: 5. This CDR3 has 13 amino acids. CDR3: CASTSLAHNEQFF. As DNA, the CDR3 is TGTGCCAGCACCTCACTAGCGCACAATGAGCAGTTCTTC.

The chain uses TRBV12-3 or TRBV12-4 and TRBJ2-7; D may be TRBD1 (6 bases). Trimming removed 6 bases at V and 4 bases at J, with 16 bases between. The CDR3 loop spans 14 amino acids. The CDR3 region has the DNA TGTGCCAGCAGCGAGGCTCAGGGGATATACGAGCAGTACTTC. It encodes CASSEAQGIYEQYF.

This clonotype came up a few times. In nucleotides, the CDR3 is TGTGCCAGCAGCCAAGGGGGGTGGGCCTACAATGAGCAGTTCTTC. This codes for CASSQGGWAYNEQFF. The chain uses TRBV7-2 and TRBJ2-1; D is perhaps TRBD1 or TRBD2 (6 bases each). Germline CDR1 is SGHTA and CDR2 is FQGNSA. Trimming stripped 5 bases from V and 2 bases from J, with 13 bases between. CDR3 size: 15 residues.

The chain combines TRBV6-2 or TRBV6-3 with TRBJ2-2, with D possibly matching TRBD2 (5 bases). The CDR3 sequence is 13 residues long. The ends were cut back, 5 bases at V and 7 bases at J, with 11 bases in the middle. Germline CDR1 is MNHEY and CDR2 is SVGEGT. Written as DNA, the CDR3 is TGTGCCAGCAGTGGGGAGTTAGGCGGGGAGCTGTTTTTT. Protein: CASSGELGGELFF.

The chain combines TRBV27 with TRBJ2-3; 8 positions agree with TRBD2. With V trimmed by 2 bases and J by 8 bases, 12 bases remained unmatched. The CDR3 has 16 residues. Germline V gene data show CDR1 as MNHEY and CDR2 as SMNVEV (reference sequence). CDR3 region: CASSLPSAGELGTQYF. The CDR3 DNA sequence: TGTGCCAGCAGTTTACCCTCAGCGGGGGAACTCGGTACGCAGTATTTT.

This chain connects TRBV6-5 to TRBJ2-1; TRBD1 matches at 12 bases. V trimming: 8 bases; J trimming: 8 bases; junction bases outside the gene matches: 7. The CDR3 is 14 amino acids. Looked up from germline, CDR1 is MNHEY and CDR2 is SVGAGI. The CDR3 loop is CASLGTGGLDEQFF. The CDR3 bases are TGTGCCAGCCTTGGGACAGGGGGCCTCGATGAGCAGTTCTTC.

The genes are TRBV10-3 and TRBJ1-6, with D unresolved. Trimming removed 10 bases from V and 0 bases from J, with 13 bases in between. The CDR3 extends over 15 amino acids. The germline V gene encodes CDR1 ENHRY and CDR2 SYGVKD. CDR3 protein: CATSDGSSYNSPLHF. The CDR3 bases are TGTGCCACCTCGGACGGAAGCTCCTATAATTCACCCCTCCACTTT.

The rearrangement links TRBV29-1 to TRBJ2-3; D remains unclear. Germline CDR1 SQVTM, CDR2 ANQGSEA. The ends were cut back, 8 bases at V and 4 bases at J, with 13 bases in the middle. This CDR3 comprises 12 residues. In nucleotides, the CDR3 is TGCAGCTCACGTCGGTCCGCAGATACGCAGTATTTT. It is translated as CSSRRSADTQYF.

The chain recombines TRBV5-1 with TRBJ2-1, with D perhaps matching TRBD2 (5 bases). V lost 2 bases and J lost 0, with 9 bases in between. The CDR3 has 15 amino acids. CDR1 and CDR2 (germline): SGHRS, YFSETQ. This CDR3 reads CASSLADSSYNEQFF. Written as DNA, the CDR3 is TGCGCCAGCAGCTTAGCGGATAGCTCCTACAATGAGCAGTTCTTC.

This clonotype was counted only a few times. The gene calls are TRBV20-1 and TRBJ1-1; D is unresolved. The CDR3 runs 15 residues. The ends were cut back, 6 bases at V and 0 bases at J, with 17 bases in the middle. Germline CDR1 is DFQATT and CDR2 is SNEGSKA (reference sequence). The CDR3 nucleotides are TGCAGTGCCAAGACAACGACTGAGTTGAACACTGAAGCTTTCTTT. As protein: CSAKTTTELNTEAFF.

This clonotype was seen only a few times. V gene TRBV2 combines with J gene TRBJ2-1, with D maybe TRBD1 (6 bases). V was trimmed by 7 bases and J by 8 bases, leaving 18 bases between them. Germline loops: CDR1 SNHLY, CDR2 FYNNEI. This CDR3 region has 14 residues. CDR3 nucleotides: TGTGCCAGCAAGGGGACACCCATTGGGGATGAGCAGTTCTTC. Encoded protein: CASKGTPIGDEQFF.

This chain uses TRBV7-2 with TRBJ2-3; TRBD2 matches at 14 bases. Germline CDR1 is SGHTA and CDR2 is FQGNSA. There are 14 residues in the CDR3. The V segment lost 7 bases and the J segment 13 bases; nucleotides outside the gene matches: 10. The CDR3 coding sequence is TGTGCCAGCAACCCCGGGACTAGCGGGAGTAGGAAGTATTTT. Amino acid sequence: CASNPGTSGSRKYF. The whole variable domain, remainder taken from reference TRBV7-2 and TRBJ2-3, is GAGVSQSPSNKVTEKGKDVELRCDPISGHTALYWYRQSLGQGLEFLIYFQGNSAPDKSGLPSDRFSAERTGGSVSTLTIQRTQQEDSAVYLCASNPGTSGSRKYFGPGTRLTVL.

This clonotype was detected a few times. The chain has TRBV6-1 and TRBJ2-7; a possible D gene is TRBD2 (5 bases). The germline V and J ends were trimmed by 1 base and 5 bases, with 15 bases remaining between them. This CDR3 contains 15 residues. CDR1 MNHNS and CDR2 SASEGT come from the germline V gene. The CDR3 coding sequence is TGTGCCAGCAGTGAAGGGGCAGCCCTCGGGGACGAGCAGTACTTC. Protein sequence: CASSEGAALGDEQYF.

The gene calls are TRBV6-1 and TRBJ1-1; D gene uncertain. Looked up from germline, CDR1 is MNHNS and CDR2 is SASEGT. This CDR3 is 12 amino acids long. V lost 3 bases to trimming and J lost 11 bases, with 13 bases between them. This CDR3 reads CASSDRVNPAFF. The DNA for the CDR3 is TGTGCCAGCAGTGATAGGGTGAATCCGGCTTTCTTT.

The CDR3 loop is CASSPSRIDTQYF. The CDR3, as DNA: TGTGCCAGCAGCCCATCTAGGATAGATACGCAGTATTTT. The chain recombines TRBV6-6 with TRBJ2-3, with unresolved D. Trimming removed 6 bases at V and 5 bases at J, with 12 bases between. CDR3 size: 13 residues. Germline CDR1 and CDR2: MNHNY and SVGAGI (reference sequence).